The 7 T cell receptor beta chains below were found in one sample sequenced in a study of shared clonotypes between healthy human individuals. The data were produced by immunoSEQ multiplex PCR, yet TCRdb's version contains in-frame clones alone and is incomplete. The sample carries about 1.1 million clones, about 84% recorded once. The sample comprised memory CD4+ T cells from PBMCs. Subset defined: CD45RA-negative fraction. The receptors were sampled from a man younger than 35 in good health. Some clones in this sample may be carry-over from other donors' samples.

This chain joins TRBV2 and TRBJ2-2; the D gene is possibly TRBD2 (6 bases). The CDR3 is 13 amino acids. Germline-derived CDR1 and CDR2 are SNHLY and FYNNEI. V was trimmed by 6 bases and J by 5 bases, leaving 10 bases between them. CDR3 sequence reads: CASSGTQTGELFF. The CDR3 DNA follows: TGTGCCAGCAGCGGGACTCAAACCGGGGAGCTGTTTTTT.

The chain is built from TRBV6-1 and TRBJ1-1; D possibly corresponds to TRBD1 (6 bases). Germline assignment: CDR1 MNHNS and CDR2 SASEGT. The V and J ends lost 5 bases and 6 bases respectively, with 13 bases between them. This CDR3 comprises 13 residues. The CDR3 spells CASSKSGQPEAFF. The CDR3 coding sequence is TGTGCCAGCAGTAAAAGCGGACAGCCTGAAGCTTTCTTT.

The chain couples TRBV2 to TRBJ1-1; D perhaps matches TRBD1 (5 bases). In germline, CDR1 is SNHLY, CDR2 FYNNEI. V was trimmed by 0 bases and J by 4 bases, leaving 9 bases between them. This CDR3 contains 14 residues. In DNA, the CDR3 is TGTGCCAGCAGTGAAGCATTGGGGGGCACTGAAGCTTTCTTT. It yields the protein CASSEALGGTEAFF.

The chain is built from TRBV4-1 and TRBJ1-4; 8 bases agree with TRBD1. V gave up 3 bases and J gave up 3 bases; unmatched junction bases: 6. Germline V CDR1 and CDR2: MGHRA, YSYEKL. The CDR3 consists of 16 residues. The CDR3: CASSQQVGQANEKLFF. The CDR3 coding sequence is TGCGCCAGCAGCCAGCAAGTGGGACAGGCTAATGAAAAACTGTTTTTT.

This chain connects TRBV18 to TRBJ1-2; D may be TRBD1 (5 bases). CDR1 KGHSH and CDR2 LQKENI come from the germline V gene. V was pared by 7 bases and J by 2 bases, with 11 bases between. The CDR3 loop spans 13 amino acids. The CDR3 sequence: CASYHDRNYGYTF. In DNA form, the CDR3 reads TGTGCCAGCTACCACGACAGAAACTATGGCTACACCTTC.

This clone was counted a single time. V and J are TRBV7-2 and TRBJ1-5, with D perhaps matching TRBD1 (5 bases). The V gene's germline CDR1 is SGHTA and CDR2 FQGNSA. The CDR3 length is 13 residues. Trimming removed 4 bases at V and 5 bases at J, with 9 bases between. In nucleotides, the CDR3 is TGTGCCAGCAGCTGGCGGGGGGATCAGCCCCAGCATTTT. It is translated as CASSWRGDQPQHF.

The chain uses TRBV4-2 and TRBJ2-3, with D maybe TRBD2 (6 bases). Per the germline V gene, CDR1 is LGHNA and CDR2 is YNFKEQ. Trimming shortened V by 2 bases and J by 9 bases, and 15 bases separated the two germline ends. The CDR3 covers 14 residues. The CDR3: CASSQRGLTGTQYF. As DNA, the CDR3 is TGTGCCAGCAGCCAACGGGGACTCACGGGCACGCAGTATTTT.